A single sample is the source of the 28 T cell receptor beta chains below, sequenced in a study of T cells in Graves' hyperthyroidism and ophthalmopathy. Template material for amplifying TCR beta CDR3 regions consisted of RNA transcripts. Carried out on the TCR CDR3, a first-round RT-PCR used the HTBI primer set. Via MiXCR, TCRdb re-called the multiplex PCR reads, giving one row per CDR3 protein. The sample has a few hundred thousand distinct CDR3 sequences; roughly 20% are singletons. The sequenced sample was blood. The source is a man aged 30 to 39 with Graves' ophthalmopathy.

Only a few counts were recorded for this clonotype. J is TRBJ2-2 and V is TRBV3-1, with D unresolved. V lost 1 base and J 5 bases, leaving 14 bases between the germline ends. This CDR3 is built from 16 residues. The germline CDR1 and CDR2 sequences are LGHDT and YNNKEL (reference sequence). The CDR3 reads CASSQGVQSATGELFF. The CDR3, as DNA: TGTGCCAGCAGCCAAGGAGTACAGTCGGCGACCGGGGAGCTGTTTTTT.

This chain uses TRBV18 with TRBJ1-1; D uncertain. There are 13 residues in the CDR3. Trimming removed 3 bases from V and 11 bases from J, with 16 bases in between. Germline-derived CDR1 and CDR2 are KGHSH and LQKENI. DNA of the CDR3: TGTGCCAGCTCACCGGGTCTCCATGAGAGGGCTTTCTTT. This sequence encodes CASSPGLHERAFF.

The chain uses TRBV5-6 and TRBJ1-2; no clear D gene. Trimming took off 0 bases at V and 13 bases at J, with 10 bases between the two ends. Germline CDR1 reads SGHDT; CDR2 reads YYEEEE. This CDR3 has 11 residues. This CDR3 is CASSLGVGCTF. The DNA for the CDR3 is TGTGCCAGCAGCTTGGGCGTAGGGTGCACCTTC.

This chain joins TRBV7-9 and TRBJ2-1, with 9 positions matching TRBD2. CDR1 and CDR2 from the germline V gene are SEHNR and FQNEAQ (reference sequence). The CDR3 totals 17 residues. The junction had 12 bases not matched to a gene; V was cut back by 3 bases and J by 6 bases. CDR3 loop: CASSFTTGTSKGNEQFF. CDR3 DNA: TGTGCCAGCAGCTTCACCACCGGGACTAGCAAGGGCAATGAGCAGTTCTTC.

This clonotype has at least ten counts. The chain recombines TRBV5-1 with TRBJ2-3; TRBD2 is a possible D gene (6 bases). Trimming cost V 4 bases and J 1 base, with 16 bases left between them. Looked up from germline, CDR1 is SGHRS and CDR2 is YFSETQ. This CDR3 spans 16 amino acids. In nucleotides, the CDR3 is TGCGCCAGCAGCGTTATACCGGGACTCGGCACAGATACGCAGTATTTT. This sequence encodes CASSVIPGLGTDTQYF.

CDR3 bases: TGTGCCAGCAGCCTCAACCCCTCGGAGGGGGGCACTGAAGCTTTCTTT. This gives the protein CASSLNPSEGGTEAFF. V gene TRBV7-9 combines with J gene TRBJ1-1; a possible D gene is TRBD1 (6 bases). Trimming cost V 5 bases and J 4 bases, with 20 bases left between them. CDR1 and CDR2 (germline): SEHNR, FQNEAQ (reference sequence). The CDR3 length is 16 residues.

This clonotype has more than one count but fewer than ten. The chain couples TRBV24-1 to TRBJ2-2, with unresolved D. Germline V gene sequence: CDR1 KGHDR, CDR2 SFDVKD. The ends were cut back, 5 bases at V and 4 bases at J, with 4 bases in the middle. The length of the CDR3 is 12 residues. The CDR3 is CATSGTTGELFF. Written as DNA, the CDR3 is TGTGCCACCAGTGGGACCACCGGGGAGCTGTTTTTT.

V gene TRBV7-2 combines with J gene TRBJ1-1, with D perhaps matching TRBD1 (6 bases). There are 16 residues in the CDR3. Germline V gene sequence: CDR1 SGHTA, CDR2 FQGNSA. V was cut by 5 bases and J by 2 bases, with 18 bases left in between. DNA of the CDR3: TGTGCCAGCAGCCCGCCCTCCGCCAGGGGTAACACTGAAGCTTTCTTT. Its translation is CASSPPSARGNTEAFF. The whole variable domain, remainder taken from reference TRBV7-2 and TRBJ1-1, is GAGVSQSPSNKVTEKGKDVELRCDPISGHTALYWYRQSLGQGLEFLIYFQGNSAPDKSGLPSDRFSAERTGGSVSTLTIQRTQQEDSAVYLCASSPPSARGNTEAFFGQGTRLTVV.

This clonotype was observed a few times. An end of the junction differs from the germline gene, which may be a read error. This chain connects TRBV11-2 to TRBJ1-5, with D perhaps TRBD1 (5 bases). The CDR3 extends over 14 amino acids. Per the germline V gene, CDR1 is SGHAT and CDR2 is FQNNGV. The CDR3 sequence: CVSSLGALNQPQHF. In nucleotides, the CDR3 is TGTGTCAGCAGCTTAGGGGCCCTAAATCAGCCCCAGCATTTT.

There are a few counts of this clonotype. This chain joins TRBV28 and TRBJ1-4; TRBD1 is a possible D gene (5 bases). The V end was cut by 6 bases, the J end by 5 bases, with 19 bases between. CDR3 size: 16 residues. Per the germline V gene, CDR1 is MDHEN and CDR2 is SYDVKM. The CDR3 region is CASRAYGARLNEKLFF. The CDR3, as DNA: TGTGCCAGCAGGGCTTATGGGGCGCGTTTAAATGAAAAACTGTTTTTT.

This chain links TRBV6-5 with TRBJ1-2; a possible D gene is TRBD1 (5 bases). Trimming left V 0 bases short and J 8 bases short, with 13 bases between. Germline assignment: CDR1 MNHEY and CDR2 SVGAGI. The CDR3 extends over 14 amino acids. The CDR3 is CASSYSRSGQGYTF. As DNA, the CDR3 is TGTGCCAGCAGTTACTCGAGATCAGGGCAAGGCTACACCTTC.

A note on this clonotype: Germline is not matched at one junction end, which may reflect a read error. J is TRBJ1-6 and V is TRBV28; D call uncertain. The CDR3 runs 13 residues. Germline CDR1 is MDHEN and CDR2 is SYDVKM. CDR3 DNA sequence: TGTGCCAGCGGTTTGGCGCATAATTCACCCCTCCACTTT. It codes for CASGLAHNSPLHF.

At least ten counts were recorded for this clonotype. The chain couples TRBV7-6 to TRBJ1-5; 10 nucleotides align to TRBD1. The CDR3 covers 19 residues. The V gene end was trimmed by 5 bases and the J gene end by 1 base; junction bases not matched to a gene: 14. The V gene's germline CDR1 is SGHVS and CDR2 FNYEAQ. CDR3 sequence reads: CASSAMTGGGRSSNQPQHF. The DNA for the CDR3 is TGTGCCAGCAGCGCGATGACAGGGGGCGGGAGGTCGAGCAATCAGCCCCAGCATTTT.

This clonotype occurred a few times. The rearrangement uses TRBV27 and TRBJ2-7; D may be TRBD2 (7 bases). CDR3 size: 14 residues. V gave up 2 bases and J gave up 5 bases, with 13 bases separating them. Germline V gives CDR1 MNHEY, CDR2 SMNVEV (reference sequence). CDR3 loop: CASSLGGAVNEQYF. The CDR3 DNA reads TGTGCCAGCAGTTTAGGGGGGGCCGTGAACGAGCAGTACTTC.

Written as DNA, the CDR3 is TGTGCCAGCATTCCGCGCGGGGCATCCTACGAGCAGTACTTC. Translating gives CASIPRGASYEQYF. The genes are TRBV28 and TRBJ2-7; a weak D match, TRBD2 (6 bases). With 7 bases removed from V and 1 base from J, the gap between germline ends came to 14 bases. Per the germline V gene, CDR1 is MDHEN and CDR2 is SYDVKM. The CDR3 is made up of 14 amino acids.

This clonotype was counted many times. The rearrangement links TRBV3-1 to TRBJ1-5; D gene uncertain. V gave up 1 base and J gave up 3 bases, with 10 bases separating them. The germline CDR1 and CDR2 sequences are LGHDT and YNNKEL (reference sequence). The CDR3 loop spans 15 amino acids. For the CDR3, the DNA is TGTGCCAGCAGCCAAGTATCGGGGATCAATCAGCCCCAGCATTTT. Translating it yields CASSQVSGINQPQHF.

This rearrangement joins TRBV5-5 to TRBJ1-5; 7 bases are a match to TRBD1. J was trimmed by 7 bases and V by 4 bases; bases with no gene match: 17. Germline V gives CDR1 SGHKS, CDR2 YYEKEE (reference sequence). The CDR3 covers 17 residues. In DNA form, the CDR3 reads TGTGCCAGCAGCCCCAAACAGGGGTGGTATTTATCGCAGCCCCAGCATTTT. Translating gives CASSPKQGWYLSQPQHF. The full variable domain, completed using reference TRBV5-5 and TRBJ1-5, is DAGVTQSPTHLIKTRGQQVTLRCSPISGHKSVSWYQQVLGQGPQFIFQYYEKEERGRGNFPDRFSARQFPNYSSELNVNALLLGDSALYLCASSPKQGWYLSQPQHFGDGTRLSIL.

The chain is built from TRBV7-8 and TRBJ2-3; 8 bases are shared with TRBD2. The germline V gene has CDR1 SGHVS and CDR2 FQNEAQ. The CDR3 loop spans 18 amino acids. Trimming at V came to 5 bases and at J to 0 bases, leaving 13 bases not matched to a gene. The CDR3 nucleotides read TGTGCCAGCAGCCAACTTCCACTAGCGGCGCACAGCACAGATACGCAGTATTTT. Amino acids: CASSQLPLAAHSTDTQYF.

The chain carries TRBV5-1 and TRBJ2-5, with D possibly matching TRBD2 (5 bases). Between the trimmed V and J ends, which lost 9 bases and 1 base, there was a span of 13 bases. The CDR3 sequence is 13 residues long. Germline values: CDR1 SGHRS, CDR2 YFSETQ. The CDR3 DNA is TGCGCCACGAAAACTAGTCCCCAAGAGACCCAGTACTTC. Encoded protein: CATKTSPQETQYF.

The chain combines TRBV7-9 with TRBJ1-1; D is unresolved. Germline loops: CDR1 SEHNR, CDR2 FQNEAQ (reference sequence). Trimming stripped 1 base from V and 4 bases from J, with 10 bases between. The CDR3 loop spans 14 amino acids. DNA of the CDR3: TGTGCCAGCAGCTTAGATCTTGGGAGCACTGAAGCTTTCTTT. It codes for CASSLDLGSTEAFF. Complete variable domain (other parts from reference TRBV7-9 and TRBJ1-1): DTGVSQNPRHKITKRGQNVTFRCDPISEHNRLYWYRQTLGQGPEFLTYFQNEAQLEKSRLLSDRFSAERPKGSFSTLEIQRTEQGDSAMYLCASSLDLGSTEAFFGQGTRLTVV.

This clonotype was seen many times. This rearrangement joins TRBV30 to TRBJ1-1; no clear D gene. The CDR3 spans 14 residues. With 1 base removed from V and 1 base from J, the gap between germline ends came to 10 bases. Looked up from germline, CDR1 is GTSNPN and CDR2 is SVGIG (reference sequence). The CDR3 is CAWSAQRANTEAFF. The CDR3 coding sequence is TGTGCCTGGAGTGCCCAAAGAGCGAACACTGAAGCTTTCTTT. The full variable domain, rest sourced from reference TRBV30 and TRBJ1-1, is SQTIHQWPATLVQPVGSPLSLECTVEGTSNPNLYWYRQAAGRGLQLLFYSVGIGQISSEVPQNLSASRPQDRQFILSSKKLLLSDSGFYLCAWSAQRANTEAFFGQGTRLTVV.

This clonotype was picked up a small number of times. V and J are TRBV24-1 and TRBJ1-1; tentative D call: TRBD1 (5 bases). This CDR3 has 15 residues. Trimming left V 5 bases short and J 1 base short, with 13 bases between. From germline, CDR1 is KGHDR and CDR2 SFDVKD. The CDR3 DNA reads TGTGCCACCAGTGGGCCGGGGACGGCGAACACTGAAGCTTTCTTT. Amino acid sequence: CATSGPGTANTEAFF.

The chain recombines TRBV28 with TRBJ1-5, with D possibly being TRBD1 (5 bases). The V end lost 2 bases, the J end lost 4 bases, and 9 bases lay between the germline ends. The germline gives CDR1 MDHEN, CDR2 SYDVKM. The CDR3 has 14 amino acids. CDR3 in amino acids: CASSLGRGNQPQHF. CDR3 DNA sequence: TGTGCCAGCAGTTTAGGCCGGGGGAATCAGCCCCAGCATTTT.

This clonotype occurred a few times. The chain recombines TRBV7-3 with TRBJ2-1; D might be TRBD1 (5 bases). Per germline, CDR1 SGHTA and CDR2 FQGTGA. Trimming shortened V by 1 base and J by 0 bases, and 10 bases separated the two germline ends. This CDR3 region has 16 residues. The CDR3 loop is CASSLMGQSSYNEQFF. The CDR3 DNA reads as TGTGCCAGCAGCTTAATGGGGCAGAGCTCCTACAATGAGCAGTTCTTC.

A few counts support this clonotype. The chain has TRBV6-2 or TRBV6-3 and TRBJ2-1; 9 nucleotides line up with TRBD2. The germline V gene has CDR1 MNHEY and CDR2 SVGEGT. The CDR3 extends over 16 amino acids. The V segment lost 6 bases and the J segment 2 bases; nucleotides outside the gene matches: 8. This chain's CDR3 is CASSQEASGTYNEQFF. CDR3 nucleotides: TGTGCCAGCAGCCAGGAGGCTAGCGGGACCTACAATGAGCAGTTCTTC.

In the case of this clonotype: This may be a read error, as it is one base from a much larger clone. This chain uses TRBV3-1 with TRBJ1-1; D is uncertain. V was trimmed by 4 bases and J by 0 bases, leaving 18 bases between them. The CDR3 runs to 17 residues. Germline values: CDR1 LGHDT, CDR2 YNNKEL (reference sequence). The CDR3 region is CASSPNPVTDMNTEAFF. The CDR3 bases are TGTGCCAGCAGCCCGAATCCGGTTACAGATATGAACACTGAAGCTTTCTTT.

Remarks on this clonotype: A junction boundary mismatches the germline segment, possibly from a read error. The chain is built from TRBV12-3 or TRBV12-4 and TRBJ1-5, with no clear D. CDR3 size: 16 residues. The CDR3 nucleotides read TGTGCCAGCAGTTTAGCCATCGGTTCAGGCAATCGGCCCCAGCATTTT. As protein: CASSLAIGSGNRPQHF.

Ten or more counts support this clonotype. The rearrangement links TRBV5-1 to TRBJ2-7; D is unclear. The germline V and J ends were trimmed by 1 base and 2 bases, with 13 bases remaining between them. The CDR3 runs 15 residues. CDR1 is SGHRS and CDR2 is YFSETQ in the germline V gene. The CDR3 region is CASSLLSDGAYEQYF. CDR3 bases: TGCGCCAGCAGCTTGTTATCGGACGGAGCCTACGAGCAGTACTTC.